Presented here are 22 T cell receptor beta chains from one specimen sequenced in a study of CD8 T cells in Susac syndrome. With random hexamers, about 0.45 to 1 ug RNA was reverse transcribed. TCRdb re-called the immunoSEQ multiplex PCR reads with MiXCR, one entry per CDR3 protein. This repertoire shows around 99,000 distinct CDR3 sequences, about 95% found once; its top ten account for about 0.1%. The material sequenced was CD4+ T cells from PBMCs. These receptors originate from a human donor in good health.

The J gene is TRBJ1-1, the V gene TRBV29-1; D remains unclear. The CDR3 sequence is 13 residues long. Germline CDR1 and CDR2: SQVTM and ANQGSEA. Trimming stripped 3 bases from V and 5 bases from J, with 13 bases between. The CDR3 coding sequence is TGCAGCGTTGACTCCGGGATAGGTACTGAAGCTTTCTTT. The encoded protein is CSVDSGIGTEAFF.

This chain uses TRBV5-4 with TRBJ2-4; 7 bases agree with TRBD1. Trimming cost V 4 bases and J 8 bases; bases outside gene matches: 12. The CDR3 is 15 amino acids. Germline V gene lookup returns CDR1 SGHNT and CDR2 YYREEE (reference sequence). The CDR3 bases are TGTGCCAGCAGCGCTACAGGGGATGGATGGGACATTCAGTACTTC. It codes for CASSATGDGWDIQYF.

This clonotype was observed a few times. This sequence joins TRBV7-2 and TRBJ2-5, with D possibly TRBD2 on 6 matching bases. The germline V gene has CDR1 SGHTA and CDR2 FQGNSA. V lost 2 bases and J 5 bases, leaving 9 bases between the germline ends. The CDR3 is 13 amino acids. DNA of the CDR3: TGTGCCAGCAGCTTACTAGCGAAGGAGACCCAGTACTTC. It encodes CASSLLAKETQYF.

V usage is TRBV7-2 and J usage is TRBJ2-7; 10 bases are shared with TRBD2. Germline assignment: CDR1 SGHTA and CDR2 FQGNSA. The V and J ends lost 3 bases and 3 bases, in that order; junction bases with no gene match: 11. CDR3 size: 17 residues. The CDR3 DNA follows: TGTGCCAGCAGCTTCCGGGTGGGAGCGGGGGGGAGCTACGAGCAGTACTTC. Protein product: CASSFRVGAGGSYEQYF.

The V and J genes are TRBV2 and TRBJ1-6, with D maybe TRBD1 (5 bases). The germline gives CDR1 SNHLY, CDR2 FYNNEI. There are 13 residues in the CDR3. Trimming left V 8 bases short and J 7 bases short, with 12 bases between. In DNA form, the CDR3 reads TGTGCCAGCCTAAGGGACCAAAATTCACCCCTCCACTTT. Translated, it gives CASLRDQNSPLHF.

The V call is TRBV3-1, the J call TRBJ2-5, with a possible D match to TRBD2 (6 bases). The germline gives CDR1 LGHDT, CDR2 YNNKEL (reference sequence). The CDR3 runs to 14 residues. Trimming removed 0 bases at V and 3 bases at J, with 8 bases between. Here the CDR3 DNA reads TGTGCCAGCAGCCAAGATGGGGGGAAAGAGACCCAGTACTTC. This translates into CASSQDGGKETQYF.

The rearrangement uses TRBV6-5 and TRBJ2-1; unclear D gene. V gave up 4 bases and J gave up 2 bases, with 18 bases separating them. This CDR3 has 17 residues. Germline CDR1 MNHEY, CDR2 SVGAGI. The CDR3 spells CASSSARARITYNEQFF. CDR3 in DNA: TGTGCCAGCAGTTCCGCGCGAGCCCGGATTACCTACAATGAGCAGTTCTTC.

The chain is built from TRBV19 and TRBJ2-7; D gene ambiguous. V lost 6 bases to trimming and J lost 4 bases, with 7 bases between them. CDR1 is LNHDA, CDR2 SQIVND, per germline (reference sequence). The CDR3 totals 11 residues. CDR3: CASRSPYEQYF. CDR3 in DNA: TGTGCCAGTAGGTCGCCTTACGAGCAGTACTTC.

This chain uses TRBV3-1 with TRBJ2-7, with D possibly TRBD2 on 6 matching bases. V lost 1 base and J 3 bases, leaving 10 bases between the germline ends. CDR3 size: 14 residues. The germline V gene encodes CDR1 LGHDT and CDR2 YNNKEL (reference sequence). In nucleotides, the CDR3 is TGTGCCAGCAGCCAAGGCGGGGCGAACTACGAGCAGTACTTC. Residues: CASSQGGANYEQYF.

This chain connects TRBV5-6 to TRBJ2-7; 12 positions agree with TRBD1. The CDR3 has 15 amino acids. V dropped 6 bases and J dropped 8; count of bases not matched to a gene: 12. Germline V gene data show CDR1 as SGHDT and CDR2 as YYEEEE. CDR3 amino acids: CASTIRPGQGAKQYF. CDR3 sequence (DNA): TGTGCCAGCACCATTCGACCGGGACAGGGGGCGAAGCAGTACTTC.

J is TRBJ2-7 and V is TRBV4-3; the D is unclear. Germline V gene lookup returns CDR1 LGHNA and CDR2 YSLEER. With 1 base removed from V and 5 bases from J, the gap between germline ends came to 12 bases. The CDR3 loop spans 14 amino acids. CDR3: CASSQVYRGDEQYF. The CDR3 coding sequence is TGCGCCAGCAGCCAAGTATACAGAGGTGACGAGCAGTACTTC.

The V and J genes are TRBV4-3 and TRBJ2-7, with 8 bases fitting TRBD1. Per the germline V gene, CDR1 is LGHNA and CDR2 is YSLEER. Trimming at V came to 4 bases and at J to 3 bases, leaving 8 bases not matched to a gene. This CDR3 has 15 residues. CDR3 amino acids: CASSPTQGAHYEQYF. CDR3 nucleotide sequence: TGCGCCAGCAGCCCCACCCAGGGGGCACACTACGAGCAGTACTTC.

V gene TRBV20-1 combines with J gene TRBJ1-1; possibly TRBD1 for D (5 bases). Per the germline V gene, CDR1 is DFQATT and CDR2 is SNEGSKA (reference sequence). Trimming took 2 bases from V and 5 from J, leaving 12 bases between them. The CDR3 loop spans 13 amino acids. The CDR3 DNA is TGCAGTGCTAGAACGGGGACCGGGACTGAAGCTTTCTTT. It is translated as CSARTGTGTEAFF.

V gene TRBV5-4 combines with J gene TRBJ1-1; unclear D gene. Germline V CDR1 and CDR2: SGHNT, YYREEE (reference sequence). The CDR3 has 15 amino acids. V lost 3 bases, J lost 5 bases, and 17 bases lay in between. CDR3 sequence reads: CASSSGPIFGTEAFF. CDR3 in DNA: TGTGCCAGCAGCTCCGGGCCTATCTTTGGGACTGAAGCTTTCTTT.

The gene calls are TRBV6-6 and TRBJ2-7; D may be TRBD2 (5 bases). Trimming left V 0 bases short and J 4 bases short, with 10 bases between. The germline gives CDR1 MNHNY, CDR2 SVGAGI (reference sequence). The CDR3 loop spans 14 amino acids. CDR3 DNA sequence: TGTGCCAGCAGTTACTCGGCGGGTAATTACGAGCAGTACTTC. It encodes CASSYSAGNYEQYF.

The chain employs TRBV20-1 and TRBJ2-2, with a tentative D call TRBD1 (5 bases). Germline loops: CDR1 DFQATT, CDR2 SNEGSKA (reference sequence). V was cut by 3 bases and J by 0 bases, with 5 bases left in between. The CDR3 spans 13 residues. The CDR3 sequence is CSARTANTGELFF. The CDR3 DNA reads TGCAGTGCTAGGACAGCGAACACCGGGGAGCTGTTTTTT.

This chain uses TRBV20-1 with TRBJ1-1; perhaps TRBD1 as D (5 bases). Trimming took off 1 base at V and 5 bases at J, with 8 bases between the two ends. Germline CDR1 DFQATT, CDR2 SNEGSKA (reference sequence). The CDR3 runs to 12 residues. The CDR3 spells CSARAGQTEAFF. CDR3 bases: TGCAGTGCTAGAGCAGGGCAAACTGAAGCTTTCTTT.

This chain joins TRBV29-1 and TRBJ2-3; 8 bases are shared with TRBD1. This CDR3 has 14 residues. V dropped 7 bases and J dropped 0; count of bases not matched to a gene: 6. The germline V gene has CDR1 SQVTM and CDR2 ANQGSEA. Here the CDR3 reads CSADRGYSTDTQYF. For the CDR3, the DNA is TGCAGCGCCGACAGGGGATATAGCACAGATACGCAGTATTTT.

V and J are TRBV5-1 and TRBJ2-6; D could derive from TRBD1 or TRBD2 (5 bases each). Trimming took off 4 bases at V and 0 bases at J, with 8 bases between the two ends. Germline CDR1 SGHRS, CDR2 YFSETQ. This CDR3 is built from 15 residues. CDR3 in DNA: TGCGCCAGCAGCCTGGGGGACTCTGGGGCCAACGTCCTGACTTTC. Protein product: CASSLGDSGANVLTF.

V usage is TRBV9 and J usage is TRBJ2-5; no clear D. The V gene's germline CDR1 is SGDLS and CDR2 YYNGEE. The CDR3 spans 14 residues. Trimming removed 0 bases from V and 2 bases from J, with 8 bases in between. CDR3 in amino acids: CASSVADRQETQYF. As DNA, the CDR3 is TGTGCCAGCAGCGTAGCGGACCGGCAAGAGACCCAGTACTTC. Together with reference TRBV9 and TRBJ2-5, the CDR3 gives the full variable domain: DSGVTQTPKHLITATGQRVTLRCSPRSGDLSVYWYQQSLDQGLQFLIQYYNGEERAKGNILERFSAQQFPDLHSELNLSSLELGDSALYFCASSVADRQETQYFGPGTRLLVL.

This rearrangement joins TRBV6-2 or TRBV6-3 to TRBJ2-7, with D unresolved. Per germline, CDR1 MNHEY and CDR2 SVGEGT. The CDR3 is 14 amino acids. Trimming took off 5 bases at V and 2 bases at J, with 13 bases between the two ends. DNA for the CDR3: TGTGCCAGCAGTCAACCGGGCCGCACCTACGAGCAGTACTTC. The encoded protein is CASSQPGRTYEQYF.

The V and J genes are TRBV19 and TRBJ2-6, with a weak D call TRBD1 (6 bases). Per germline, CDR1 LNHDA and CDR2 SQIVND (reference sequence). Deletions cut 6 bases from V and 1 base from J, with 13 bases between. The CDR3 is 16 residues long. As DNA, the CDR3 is TGTGCCAGTAGCAACCGCGACAGGTCTGGGGCCAACGTCCTGACTTTC. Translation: CASSNRDRSGANVLTF.